This T cell receptor (beta chain) is drawn from a study of breast tumors, draining lymph nodes, adjacent tissues. This clonotype was picked up many times. Breast cancer patients provided tissue from their axillary draining lymph nodes. This CDR3 is 14 amino acids long. With 2 bases clipped from V and 5 bases from J, the junction kept 3 bases outside the gene matches. The germline CDR1 and CDR2 sequences are SGDLS and YYNGEE. Via MiXCR, TCRdb re-called the multiplex PCR reads, giving one row per CDR3 protein. Of some 85,000 distinct CDR3 sequences in the sample, approximately 29% were seen once. The chain joins TRBV9 to TRBJ2-1; TRBD1 agrees at 8 bases. The sequenced material came from axillary lymph node tissue. The sequence came from a female donor with breast cancer. Some clones in this sample may be carry-over from other donors' samples. CDR3 nucleotides: TGTGCCAGCAGCGTTTGGGACAGGAACAATGAGCAGTTCTTC. Translation: CASSVWDRNNEQFF.